This TCR beta chain was sequenced during a study of blood T cells in healthy people across ages. Whole-study findings and limits: While age rose, TCR beta diversity per million T cells dropped in a roughly linear way. Reliance upon unsorted PBMCs precluded definitive naive versus antigen-experienced comparison.

A second PCR of about 7 to 11 cycles used a sample-barcoded 5' primer and a J-beta primer mix. Template switching added a 12-random-nucleotide identifier to every cDNA molecule. Using its own MiXCR run on the 5' RACE reads, TCRdb lists one record per CDR3 protein. Among about 720,000 distinct CDR3 sequences listed, roughly 20% were seen once. Those donating, healthy Caucasian individuals from Russia, were aged roughly 6 to 90. This clonotype came up a few times. Its antigen is unknown. Deletions cut 0 bases from V and 4 bases from J, with 16 bases between. The CDR3 spans 16 residues. The germline gives CDR1 SGHDT, CDR2 YYEEEE.

Sequenced input: blood. The chain carries TRBV5-6 and TRBJ1-2; perhaps TRBD1 as D (5 bases). The sequence was collected from a man between 65 and 85 years old in good health. The CDR3 protein is CASSLEGLQVPYGYTF. In nucleotides, the CDR3 is TGTGCCAGCAGCTTGGAGGGACTACAGGTCCCCTATGGCTACACCTTC.